These 10 T cell receptor beta chains originate from one sample sequenced in a study of blood T cell repertoires in COVID-19. Profiled with immunoSEQ multiplex PCR; TCRdb holds only in-frame clones, not every one. The data show approximately 290,000 clones, with about 85% seen just once and around 1% held by the top ten. Sequencing was performed on peripheral blood. The receptors come from a human donor with COVID-19, enrolled during active disease. The donor label of this sample is uncertain.

The chain carries TRBV20-1 and TRBJ2-3, with 14 bases matching TRBD2. Germline CDR1 is DFQATT and CDR2 is SNEGSKA (reference sequence). J gave up 1 base and V 6 bases, and 6 bases lay outside the gene matches. The CDR3 consists of 16 residues. In DNA, the CDR3 is TGCAGTGCAAGTGAGGGACTAGCGGGAGGCACAGATACGCAGTATTTT. This sequence encodes CSASEGLAGGTDTQYF.

The chain joins TRBV7-8 to TRBJ2-3; TRBD2 agrees at 9 bases. The CDR3 is 16 residues long. The germline CDR1 and CDR2 sequences are SGHVS and FQNEAQ. Losses at the gene ends were 1 base for V and 1 base for J; bases not matched to a gene: 3. The CDR3 loop reads CASSLVERGGTDTQYF. The CDR3 bases are TGTGCCAGCAGCTTAGTAGAGCGGGGGGGCACAGATACGCAGTATTTT.

V gene TRBV19 combines with J gene TRBJ1-5; D is uncertain. The length of the CDR3 is 14 residues. With 3 bases removed from V and 3 bases from J, the gap between germline ends came to 9 bases. Germline assignment: CDR1 LNHDA and CDR2 SQIVND (reference sequence). The DNA of the CDR3 is TGTGCCAGTAGTATTAGGGAGAACAATCAGCCCCAGCATTTT. Translation: CASSIRENNQPQHF.

The V and J genes are TRBV4-1 and TRBJ2-1; 15 bases line up with TRBD2. Germline CDR1 reads MGHRA; CDR2 reads YSYEKL. The V and J ends lost 1 base and 0 bases, in that order; junction bases with no gene match: 1. The CDR3 covers 18 residues. CDR3 loop: CASSQVGLAGGSYNEQFF. CDR3 nucleotide sequence: TGCGCCAGCAGCCAAGTGGGACTAGCGGGAGGCTCCTACAATGAGCAGTTCTTC.

The rearrangement uses TRBV7-8 and TRBJ1-6; 8 nucleotides align to TRBD1. Germline V gene lookup returns CDR1 SGHVS and CDR2 FQNEAQ. V dropped 5 bases and J dropped 6; count of bases not matched to a gene: 9. The CDR3 spans 16 residues. CDR3: CASSKDRDRSNSPLHF. The CDR3 DNA follows: TGTGCCAGCAGCAAGGACAGGGACCGTTCTAATTCACCCCTCCACTTT. Using reference TRBV7-8 and TRBJ1-6 for the parts outside the CDR3, the full variable domain is GAGVSQSPRYKVAKRGQDVALRCDPISGHVSLFWYQQALGQGPEFLTYFQNEAQLDKSGLPSDRFFAERPEGSVSTLKIQRTQQEDSAVYLCASSKDRDRSNSPLHFGNGTRLTVT.

V gene TRBV27 combines with J gene TRBJ1-2; maybe TRBD1 (5 bases). The germline CDR1 and CDR2 sequences are MNHEY and SMNVEV (reference sequence). CDR3 length: 14 residues. Trimming took off 3 bases at V and 0 bases at J, with 8 bases between the two ends. CDR3 nucleotides: TGTGCCAGCAGTTTTGCAGGGACTAACTATGGCTACACCTTC. Translating it yields CASSFAGTNYGYTF.

V and J are TRBV28 and TRBJ1-1; 7 bases agree with TRBD1. The junction had 4 bases not matched to a gene; V was cut back by 2 bases and J by 1 base. CDR1 and CDR2 from the germline V gene are MDHEN and SYDVKM. The CDR3 is made up of 15 amino acids. CDR3 coding DNA: TGTGCCAGCAGTTTAGAGGGGACAGAGAACACTGAAGCTTTCTTT. Its protein is CASSLEGTENTEAFF. Drawing the rest from reference TRBV28 and TRBJ1-1, the complete variable domain is DVKVTQSSRYLVKRTGEKVFLECVQDMDHENMFWYRQDPGLGLRLIYFSYDVKMKEKGDIPEGYSVSREKKERFSLILESASTNQTSMYLCASSLEGTENTEAFFGQGTRLTVV.

Worth noting for this clone: Within the sample, other DNA sequences also encode this same CDR3. The rearrangement joins TRBV3-1 (or the pseudogene TRBV3-2) to TRBJ2-7; D ambiguous. The length of the CDR3 is 12 residues. The V and J ends lost 4 bases and 2 bases respectively, with 6 bases between them. Germline CDR1 reads LGHDT; CDR2 reads YNNKEL (reference sequence). CDR3 nucleotides: TGTGCCAGCAGCCCTACAGCCTACGAGCAGTACTTC. Translated: CASSPTAYEQYF.

In this sample, this clone turned up a few times. The gene calls are TRBV3-1 (or the pseudogene TRBV3-2) and TRBJ2-7; 8 nucleotides line up with TRBD2. The germline gives CDR1 LGHDT, CDR2 YNNKEL (reference sequence). This CDR3 spans 19 amino acids. After removal of 2 bases from V and 3 bases from J, the junction contained 18 bases not matched to a gene. The CDR3 bases are TGTGCCAGCAGCCAACCTCTTGAGGGAGCGGGGGCCGTCGACTACGAGCAGTACTTC. Protein product: CASSQPLEGAGAVDYEQYF.

The chain links TRBV2 to TRBJ1-1, with D perhaps matching TRBD1 (6 bases). V lost 7 bases, J lost 0 bases, and 12 bases lay in between. The CDR3 runs 14 residues. The germline CDR1 and CDR2 sequences are SNHLY and FYNNEI. The CDR3: CASTIRTVNTEAFF. The CDR3 bases are TGTGCCAGCACGATTCGGACAGTGAACACTGAAGCTTTCTTT.